Listed below are T cell receptor beta chains from one sample, sequenced in a study of OX40 agonist ivuxolimab in advanced cancers. Only in-frame clones appear in the TCRdb table, and some are missing; sequencing was by immunoSEQ multiplex PCR. The sample consists of about 45,000 clones, about four fifths of them appearing once. The starting material was CD4+ or CD8+ T cells sorted from blood, obtained in a trial of the OX40 agonist ivuxolimab. All receptors derive from an adult with an advanced solid tumor such as melanoma, head and neck, liver or kidney cancer. CDR3s include the opening cysteine and the closing phenylalanine or tryptophan. The order of the fields is V gene, D gene, J gene, clone size, CDR3 DNA, CDR3 protein. The D gene is left open where the match is weak. Clone size is given for some rows only: seen once, a few or many times, or a class if the clone is expanded.

TRBV29-1	.	TRBJ2-2	.	TGCAGCGTTCGGACAGCGAACACCGGGGAGCTGTTTTTT	CSVRTANTGELFF
TRBV6-5	.	TRBJ1-1	.	TGTGCCAGCAGGGGCCGGGTGGACACTGAAGCTTTCTTT	CASRGRVDTEAFF
TRBV5-1	TRBD1	TRBJ2-5	.	TGCGCCAGCAGCATTACAGGGGGCCAAGAGACCCAGTACTTC	CASSITGGQETQYF
TRBV27	TRBD1	TRBJ2-7	.	TGTGCCAGCAGTGTCCACAGGGGCGAGCAGTACTTC	CASSVHRGEQYF
TRBV2	.	TRBJ1-1	.	TGTGCCAGCAGCCAGGCCTCCAGCGGGGTTGAAGCTTTCTTT	CASSQASSGVEAFF
TRBV7-9	.	TRBJ2-7	.	TGTGCCAGCAGCTTAGATGCTTCAAGTTACGAGCAGTACTTC	CASSLDASSYEQYF
TRBV29-1	.	TRBJ1-2	.	TGCAGCGTTGAAAAGTCAGGACCAAACTATGGCTACACCTTC	CSVEKSGPNYGYTF
TRBV28	.	TRBJ2-7	.	TGTGCCAGCAGTTTAGGTGATTCGAGCTCCTACGAGCAGTACTTC	CASSLGDSSSYEQYF
TRBV27	.	TRBJ2-3	.	TGTGCCAGCAGTCTGACCCTTGGTGCAGATACGCAGTATTTT	CASSLTLGADTQYF
TRBV2	.	TRBJ1-2	few	TGTGCCAGCAGTGCCTCGGGAAGCCGTGGCTACACCTTC	CASSASGSRGYTF
TRBV5-6	.	TRBJ1-1	.	TGTGCCAGCAGCTGGACGCCTAACACTGAAGCTTTCTTT	CASSWTPNTEAFF
TRBV27	.	TRBJ2-5	.	TGTGCCAGCAGTTTAGCGTTTTCGCAACAAGAGACCCAGTACTTC	CASSLAFSQQETQYF
TRBV7-8	.	TRBJ1-1	.	TGTGCCAGCAGCTACGCGGGTAGGAACACTGAAGCTTTCTTT	CASSYAGRNTEAFF
TRBV2	.	TRBJ1-1	.	TGTGCCAGCGGGGGGGGAAGGACTGAAGCTTTCTTT	CASGGGRTEAFF
TRBV28	.	TRBJ2-7	few	TGTGCCAGCAGACACGGCTACGAGCAGTACTTC	CASRHGYEQYF
TRBV11-2	.	TRBJ2-1	once	TGTGCCAGCAGCTCGTCCTTGACTGAGCAGTTCTTC	CASSSSLTEQFF
TRBV11-3	TRBD2	TRBJ2-1	.	TGTGCCAGCAGCTCCCGGGGGGAAGCAAGCTCCTACAATGAGCAGTTCTTC	CASSSRGEASSYNEQFF
TRBV15	.	TRBJ1-2	.	TGTGCCACCAGCAGATCCGGGACAAAAAATGGCTACACCTTC	CATSRSGTKNGYTF
TRBV7-9	.	TRBJ1-5	many	TGTGCCAGCAGCTTAGGTTATGGTCTGAATCAGCCCCAGCATTTT	CASSLGYGLNQPQHF
TRBV5-1	.	TRBJ2-7	.	TGCGCCAGCAGCCCCTGGGGTCCGACCTACGAGCAGTACTTC	CASSPWGPTYEQYF
TRBV7-8	TRBD1	TRBJ2-1	.	TGTGCCAGCAGCTTATTGGGGACAGGGGCCCGGGGCTCCTACAATGAGCAGTTCTTC	CASSLLGTGARGSYNEQFF
TRBV6-6	.	TRBJ1-1	.	TGTGCCAGCAGTCCGGCAGGGTCCGGTTACACTGAAGCTTTCTTT	CASSPAGSGYTEAFF
TRBV19	.	TRBJ1-1	.	TGTGCCAGTAGTATTTTGGGGGGCGGAAGCACTGAAGCTTTCTTT	CASSILGGGSTEAFF
TRBV6-5	TRBD1	TRBJ2-1	once	TGTGCCAGCAGCTGGGACAGGTCATACAATGAGCAGTTCTTC	CASSWDRSYNEQFF
TRBV4-2	.	TRBJ2-3	.	TGTGCCAGCAGCCAAGAACTGGGAGATACGCAGTATTTT	CASSQELGDTQYF